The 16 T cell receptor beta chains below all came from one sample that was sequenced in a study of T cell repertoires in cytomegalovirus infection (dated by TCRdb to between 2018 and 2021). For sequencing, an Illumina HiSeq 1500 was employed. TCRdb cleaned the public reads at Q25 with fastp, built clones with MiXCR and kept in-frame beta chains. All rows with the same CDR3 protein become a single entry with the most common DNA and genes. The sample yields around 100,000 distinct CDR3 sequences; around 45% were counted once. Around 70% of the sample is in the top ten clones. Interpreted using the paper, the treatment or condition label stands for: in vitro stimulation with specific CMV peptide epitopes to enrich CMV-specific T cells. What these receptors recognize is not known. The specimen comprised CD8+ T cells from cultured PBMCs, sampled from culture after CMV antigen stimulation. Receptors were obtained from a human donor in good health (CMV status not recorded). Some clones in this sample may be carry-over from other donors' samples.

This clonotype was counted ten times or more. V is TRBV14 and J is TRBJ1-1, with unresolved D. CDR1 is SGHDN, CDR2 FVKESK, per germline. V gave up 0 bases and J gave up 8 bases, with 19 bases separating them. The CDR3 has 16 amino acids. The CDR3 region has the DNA TGTGCCAGCAGCCAAGAATCATCGGGGTGGAGTGAGGAAGCTTTCTTT. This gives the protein CASSQESSGWSEEAFF.

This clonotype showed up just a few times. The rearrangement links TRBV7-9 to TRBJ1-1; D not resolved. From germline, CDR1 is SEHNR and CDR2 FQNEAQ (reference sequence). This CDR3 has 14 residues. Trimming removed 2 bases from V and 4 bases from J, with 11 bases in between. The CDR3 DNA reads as TGTGCCAGCAGCTTATACCTGAGGCCCACTGAAGCTTTCTTT. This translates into CASSLYLRPTEAFF.

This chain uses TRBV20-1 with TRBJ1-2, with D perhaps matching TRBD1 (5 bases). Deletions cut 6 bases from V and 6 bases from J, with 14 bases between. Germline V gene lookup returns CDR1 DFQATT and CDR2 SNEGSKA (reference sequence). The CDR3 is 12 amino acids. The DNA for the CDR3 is TGCAGTGCCACCCAGGGTCCCCATGGCTACACCTTC. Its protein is CSATQGPHGYTF.

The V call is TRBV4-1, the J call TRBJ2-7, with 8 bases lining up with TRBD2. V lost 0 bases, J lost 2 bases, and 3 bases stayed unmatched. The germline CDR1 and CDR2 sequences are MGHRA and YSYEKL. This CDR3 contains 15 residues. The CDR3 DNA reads TGCGCCAGCAGCCAAGAGCGGGGGGCGCCCTACGAGCAGTACTTC. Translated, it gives CASSQERGAPYEQYF.

The DNA of the CDR3 is TGTGCCAGTAGCTGGGGGCGTGAAGCTTTCTTT. This translates into CASSWGREAFF. The rearrangement links TRBV19 to TRBJ1-1, with D possibly being TRBD1 (6 bases). This CDR3 has 11 amino acids. Per germline, CDR1 LNHDA and CDR2 SQIVND (reference sequence). The V end lost 6 bases, the J end lost 7 bases, and 9 bases lay between the germline ends. The full variable domain, rest sourced from reference TRBV19 and TRBJ1-1, is DGGITQSPKYLFRKEGQNVTLSCEQNLNHDAMYWYRQDPGQGLRLIYYSQIVNDFQKGDIAEGYSVSREKKESFPLTVTSAQKNPTAFYLCASSWGREAFFGQGTRLTVV.

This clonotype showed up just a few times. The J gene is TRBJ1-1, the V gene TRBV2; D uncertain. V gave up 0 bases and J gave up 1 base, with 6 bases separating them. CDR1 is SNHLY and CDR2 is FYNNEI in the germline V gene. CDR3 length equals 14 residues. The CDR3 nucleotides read TGTGCCAGCAGTGAAGCGTTTGGGAACACTGAAGCTTTCTTT. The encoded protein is CASSEAFGNTEAFF.

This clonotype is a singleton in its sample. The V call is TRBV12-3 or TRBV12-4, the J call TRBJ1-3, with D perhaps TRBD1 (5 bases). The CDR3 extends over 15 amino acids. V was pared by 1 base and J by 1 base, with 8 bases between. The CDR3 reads CASSLVAGSGNTIYF. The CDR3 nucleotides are TGTGCCAGCAGTTTAGTGGCAGGGTCTGGAAACACCATATATTTT.

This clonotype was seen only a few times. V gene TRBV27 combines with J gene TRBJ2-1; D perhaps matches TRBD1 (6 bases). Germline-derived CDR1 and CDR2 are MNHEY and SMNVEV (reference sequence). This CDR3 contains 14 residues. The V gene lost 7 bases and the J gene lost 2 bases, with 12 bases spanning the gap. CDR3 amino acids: CASTNRDTYNEQFF. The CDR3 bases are TGTGCCAGCACCAACAGGGATACCTACAATGAGCAGTTCTTC.

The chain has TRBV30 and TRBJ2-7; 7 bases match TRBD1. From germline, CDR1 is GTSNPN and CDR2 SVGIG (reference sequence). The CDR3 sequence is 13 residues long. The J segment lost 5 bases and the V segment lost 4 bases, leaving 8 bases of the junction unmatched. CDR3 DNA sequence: TGTGCCTGGACGACCGAACAGGGGAACGAGCAGTACTTC. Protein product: CAWTTEQGNEQYF.

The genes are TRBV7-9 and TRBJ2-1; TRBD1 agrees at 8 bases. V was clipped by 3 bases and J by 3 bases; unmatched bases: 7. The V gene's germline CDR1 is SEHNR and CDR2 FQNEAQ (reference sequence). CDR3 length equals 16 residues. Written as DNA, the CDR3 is TGTGCCAGCAGCTTGGGGTGGACAGGGATCTACAATGAGCAGTTCTTC. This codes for CASSLGWTGIYNEQFF.

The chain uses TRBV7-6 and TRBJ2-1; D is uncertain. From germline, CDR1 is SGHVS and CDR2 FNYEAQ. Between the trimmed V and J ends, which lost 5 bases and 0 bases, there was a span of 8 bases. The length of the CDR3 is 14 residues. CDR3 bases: TGTGCCAGCAGCGGCGAGAGCTCCTACAATGAGCAGTTCTTC. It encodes CASSGESSYNEQFF.

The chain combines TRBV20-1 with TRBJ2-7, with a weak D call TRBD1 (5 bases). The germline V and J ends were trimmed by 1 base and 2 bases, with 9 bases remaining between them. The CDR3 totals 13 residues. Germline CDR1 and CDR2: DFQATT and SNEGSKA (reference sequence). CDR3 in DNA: TGCAGTGCTAGAGGGCAGGGTACCTACGAGCAGTACTTC. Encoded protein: CSARGQGTYEQYF.

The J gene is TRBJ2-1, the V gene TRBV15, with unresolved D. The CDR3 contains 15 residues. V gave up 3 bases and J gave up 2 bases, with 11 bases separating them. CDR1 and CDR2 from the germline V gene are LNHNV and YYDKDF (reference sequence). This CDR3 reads CATSSERNAYNEQFF. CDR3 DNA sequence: TGTGCCACCAGCAGCGAGAGGAACGCCTACAATGAGCAGTTCTTC. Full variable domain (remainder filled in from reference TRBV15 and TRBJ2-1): DAMVIQNPRYQVTQFGKPVTLSCSQTLNHNVMYWYQQKSSQAPKLLFHYYDKDFNNEADTPDNFQSRRPNTSFCFLDIRSPGLGDTAMYLCATSSERNAYNEQFFGPGTRLTVL.

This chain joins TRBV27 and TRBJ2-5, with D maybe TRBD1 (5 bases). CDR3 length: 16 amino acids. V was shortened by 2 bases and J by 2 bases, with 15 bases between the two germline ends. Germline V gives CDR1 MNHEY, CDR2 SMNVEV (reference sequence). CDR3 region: CASSLHPGLPQETQYF. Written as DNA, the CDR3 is TGTGCCAGCAGTTTACACCCAGGGCTTCCACAAGAGACCCAGTACTTC.

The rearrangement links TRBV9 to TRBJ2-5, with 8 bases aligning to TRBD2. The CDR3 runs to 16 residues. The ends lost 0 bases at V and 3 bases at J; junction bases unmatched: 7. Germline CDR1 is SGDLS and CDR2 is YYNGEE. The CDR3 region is CASSVGVAGSKETQYF. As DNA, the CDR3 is TGTGCCAGCAGCGTAGGGGTAGCGGGATCGAAAGAGACCCAGTACTTC.

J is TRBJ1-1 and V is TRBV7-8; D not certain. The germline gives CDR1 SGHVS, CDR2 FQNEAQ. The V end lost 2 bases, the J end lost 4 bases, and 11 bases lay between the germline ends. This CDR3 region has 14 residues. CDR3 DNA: TGTGCCAGCAGCTTACTCTCAATCGGCACTGAAGCTTTCTTT. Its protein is CASSLLSIGTEAFF.